There are many counts of the clone carrying this TCR beta chain. Its target is not known. TCRdb used MiXCR to reprocess the RT-PCR reads, holding one entry per CDR3 protein. The sample lists 600,000 to 700,000 distinct CDR3 sequences, 14% occurring once. The sample is drawn from a study of response to subunit inactivated influenza vaccine. General observations from the study: New T cells are recruited in small numbers by each seasonal influenza vaccination, according to the authors' suggestion.

CDR3 length: 17 residues. The V segment lost 3 bases and the J segment 1 base; nucleotides outside the gene matches: 11. Germline lookup yields CDR1 MNHEY and CDR2 SVGAGI. This clonotype originated in a man aged 50 to 60 who received an inactivated influenza vaccine. The source was PBMCs from blood, collected around 14 days before vaccination. The chain is built from TRBV6-5 and TRBJ2-7, with TRBD2 matching 8 bases. Here the CDR3 reads CASSYGFDSSGSYEQYF. In DNA, the CDR3 is TGTGCCAGCAGTTATGGATTCGACTCTAGCGGGTCCTACGAGCAGTACTTC.